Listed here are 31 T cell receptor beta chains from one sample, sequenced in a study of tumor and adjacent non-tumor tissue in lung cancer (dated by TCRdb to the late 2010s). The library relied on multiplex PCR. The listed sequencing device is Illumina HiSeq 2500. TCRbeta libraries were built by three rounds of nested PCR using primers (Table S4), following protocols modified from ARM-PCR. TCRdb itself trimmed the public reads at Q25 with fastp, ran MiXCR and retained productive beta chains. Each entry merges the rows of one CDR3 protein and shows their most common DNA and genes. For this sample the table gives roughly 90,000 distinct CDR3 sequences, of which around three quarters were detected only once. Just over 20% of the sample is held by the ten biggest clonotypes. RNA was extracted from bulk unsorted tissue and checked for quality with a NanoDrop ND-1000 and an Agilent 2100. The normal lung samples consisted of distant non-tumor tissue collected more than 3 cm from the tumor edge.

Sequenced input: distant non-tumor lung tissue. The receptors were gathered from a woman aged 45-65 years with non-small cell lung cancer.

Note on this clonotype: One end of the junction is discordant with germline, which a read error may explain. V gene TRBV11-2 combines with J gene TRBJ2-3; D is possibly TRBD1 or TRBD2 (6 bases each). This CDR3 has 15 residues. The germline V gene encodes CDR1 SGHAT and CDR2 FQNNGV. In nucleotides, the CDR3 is TGTGTCAGCAGCCTAGAGGGGGGAAGACAAGATACGCAGTATTTT. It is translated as CVSSLEGGRQDTQYF.

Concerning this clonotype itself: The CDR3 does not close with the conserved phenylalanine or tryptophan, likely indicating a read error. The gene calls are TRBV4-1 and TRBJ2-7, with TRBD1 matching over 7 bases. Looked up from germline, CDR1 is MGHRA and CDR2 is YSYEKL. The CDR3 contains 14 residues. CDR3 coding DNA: TGCACCAGCAGTCCGACAGGGAAAGGGCACGAGCAGTACTTA. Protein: CTSSPTGKGHEQYL.

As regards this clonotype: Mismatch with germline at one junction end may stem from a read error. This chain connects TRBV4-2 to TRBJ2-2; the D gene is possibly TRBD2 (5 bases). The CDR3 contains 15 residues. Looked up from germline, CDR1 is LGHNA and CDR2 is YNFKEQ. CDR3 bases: TGTGCTAGCGCTCCGGTACTACCGAATACCGGGGAGCTGTTTTTT. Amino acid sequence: CASAPVLPNTGELFF.

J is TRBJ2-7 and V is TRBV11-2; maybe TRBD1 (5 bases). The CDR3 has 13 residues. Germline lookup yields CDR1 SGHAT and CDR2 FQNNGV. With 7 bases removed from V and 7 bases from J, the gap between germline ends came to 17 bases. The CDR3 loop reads CASNSETGAEQYF. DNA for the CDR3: TGTGCCAGCAACTCGGAAACAGGAGCAGAGCAGTACTTC.

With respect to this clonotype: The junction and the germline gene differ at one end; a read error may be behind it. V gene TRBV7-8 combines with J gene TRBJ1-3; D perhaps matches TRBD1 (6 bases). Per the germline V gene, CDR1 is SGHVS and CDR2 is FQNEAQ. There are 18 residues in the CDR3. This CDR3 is CDSSSQLIRQATGNTIYF. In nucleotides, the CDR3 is TGTGACAGCAGTTCACAGCTGATCCGACAGGCTACTGGAAACACCATATATTTT.

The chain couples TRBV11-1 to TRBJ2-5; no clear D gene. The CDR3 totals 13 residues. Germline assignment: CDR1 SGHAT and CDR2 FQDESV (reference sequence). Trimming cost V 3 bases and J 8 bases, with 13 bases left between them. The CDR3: CASSFGEGETQYF. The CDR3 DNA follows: TGTGCCAGCAGCTTCGGAGAAGGTGAAACCCAGTACTTC. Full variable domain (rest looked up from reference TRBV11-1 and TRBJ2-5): EAEVAQSPRYKITEKSQAVAFWCDPISGHATLYWYRQILGQGPELLVQFQDESVVDDSQLPKDRFSAERLKGVDSTLKIQPAELGDSAMYLCASSFGEGETQYFGPGTRLLVL.

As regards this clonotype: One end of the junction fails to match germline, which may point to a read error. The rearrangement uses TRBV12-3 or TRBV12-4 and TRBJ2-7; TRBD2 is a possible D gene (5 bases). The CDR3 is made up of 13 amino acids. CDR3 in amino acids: CASHPGAGYGQYF. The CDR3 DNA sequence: TGTGCAAGTCACCCGGGCGCGGGCTACGGGCAGTACTTC.

The DNA of the CDR3 is TGTGCCAGCAGCTTATTCCTGGGGGAGGGGACCCAGTACTTC. This sequence encodes CASSLFLGEGTQYF. The V call is TRBV11-2, the J call TRBJ2-5, with 7 bases matching TRBD2. V was pared by 2 bases and J by 7 bases, with 7 bases of the junction left unmatched. The CDR3 has 14 amino acids. Germline lookup yields CDR1 SGHAT and CDR2 FQNNGV. Variable domain in full (rest from reference TRBV11-2 and TRBJ2-5): EAGVAQSPRYKIIEKRQSVAFWCNPISGHATLYWYQQILGQGPKLLIQFQNNGVVDDSQLPKDRFSAERLKGVDSTLKIQPAKLEDSAVYLCASSLFLGEGTQYFGPGTRLLVL.

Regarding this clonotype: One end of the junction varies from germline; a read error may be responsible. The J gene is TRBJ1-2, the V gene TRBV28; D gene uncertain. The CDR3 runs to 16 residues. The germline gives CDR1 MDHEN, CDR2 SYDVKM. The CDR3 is CVSSLPPGVEGYGYTF. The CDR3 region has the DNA TGTGTCAGCAGTTTACCCCCCGGGGTAGAGGGCTATGGCTACACCTTC.

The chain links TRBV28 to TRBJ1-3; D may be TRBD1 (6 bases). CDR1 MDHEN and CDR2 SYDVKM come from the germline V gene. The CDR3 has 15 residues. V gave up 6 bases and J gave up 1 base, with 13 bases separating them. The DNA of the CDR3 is TGTGCCAGCAGCTCCGAGACAGGTTCTGGAAACACCATATATTTT. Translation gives CASSSETGSGNTIYF.

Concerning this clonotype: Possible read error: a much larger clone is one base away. Here the CDR3 reads CASSGPGVGEQNF. The CDR3 DNA is TGTGCCAGCAGCGGGCCCGGCGTGGGGGAGCAGAACTTC. The V call is TRBV7-9, the J call TRBJ2-7; either TRBD1 or TRBD2 may supply D (5 bases each). Germline CDR1 is SEHNR and CDR2 is FQNEAQ (reference sequence). The CDR3 contains 13 residues.

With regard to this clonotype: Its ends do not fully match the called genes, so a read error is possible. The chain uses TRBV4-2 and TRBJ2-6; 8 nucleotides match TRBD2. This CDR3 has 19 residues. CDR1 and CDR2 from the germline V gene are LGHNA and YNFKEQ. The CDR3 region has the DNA TGTGCCAGCAGCCAAGGCTTGGAATTGAGTTTCGGGGGGGCCAACGTCCCGACTTTC. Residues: CASSQGLELSFGGANVPTF.

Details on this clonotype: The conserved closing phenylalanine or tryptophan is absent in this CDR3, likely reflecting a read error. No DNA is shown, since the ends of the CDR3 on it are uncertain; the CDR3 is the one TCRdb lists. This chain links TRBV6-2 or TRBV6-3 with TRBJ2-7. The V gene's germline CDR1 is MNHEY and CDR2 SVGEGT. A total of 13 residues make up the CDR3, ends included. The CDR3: CASTFGSYYELYL.

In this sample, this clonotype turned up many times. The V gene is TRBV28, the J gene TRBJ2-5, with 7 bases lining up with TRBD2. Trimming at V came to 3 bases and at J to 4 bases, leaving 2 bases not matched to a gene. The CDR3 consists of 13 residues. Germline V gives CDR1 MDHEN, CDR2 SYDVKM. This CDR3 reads CASSFRGVETQYF. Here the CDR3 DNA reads TGTGCCAGCAGTTTCCGGGGGGTAGAGACCCAGTACTTC.

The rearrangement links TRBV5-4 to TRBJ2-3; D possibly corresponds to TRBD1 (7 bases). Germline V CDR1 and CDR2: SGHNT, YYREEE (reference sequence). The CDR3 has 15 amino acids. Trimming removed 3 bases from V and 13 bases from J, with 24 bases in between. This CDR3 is CASSSKSGGTDKKYF. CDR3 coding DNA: TGTGCCAGCAGCTCAAAATCCGGAGGGACAGATAAGAAGTATTTT.

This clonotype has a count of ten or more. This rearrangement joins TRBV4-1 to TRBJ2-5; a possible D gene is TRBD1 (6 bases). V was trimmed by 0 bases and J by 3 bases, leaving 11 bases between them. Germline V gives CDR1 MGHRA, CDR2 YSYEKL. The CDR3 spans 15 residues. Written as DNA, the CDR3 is TGCGCCAGCAGCCAAGAAGGACAGACAGAAGAGACCCAGTACTTC. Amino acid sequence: CASSQEGQTEETQYF.

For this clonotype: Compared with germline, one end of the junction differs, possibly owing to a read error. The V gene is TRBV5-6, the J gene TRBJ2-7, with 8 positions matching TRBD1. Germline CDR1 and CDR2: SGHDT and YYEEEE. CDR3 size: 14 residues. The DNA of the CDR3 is TGTCCCAGCAGCCTGACAGGGGTGACCTACGAGCAGTACTTC. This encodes CPSSLTGVTYEQYF.

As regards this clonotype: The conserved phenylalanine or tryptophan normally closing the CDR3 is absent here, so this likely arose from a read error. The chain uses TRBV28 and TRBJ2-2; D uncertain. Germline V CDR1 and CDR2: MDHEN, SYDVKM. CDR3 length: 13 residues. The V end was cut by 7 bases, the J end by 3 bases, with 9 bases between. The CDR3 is CASKIAHTGELFS. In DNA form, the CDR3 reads TGTGCCAGCAAAATAGCCCACACCGGGGAGCTGTTTTCT.

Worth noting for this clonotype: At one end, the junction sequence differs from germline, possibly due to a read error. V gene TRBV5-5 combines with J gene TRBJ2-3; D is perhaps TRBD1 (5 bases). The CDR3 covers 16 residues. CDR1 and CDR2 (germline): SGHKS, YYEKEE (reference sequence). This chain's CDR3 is CANSHPHGQPTDTQYF. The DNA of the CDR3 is TGTGCCAACAGCCACCCACACGGACAACCTACAGATACGCAGTATTTT.

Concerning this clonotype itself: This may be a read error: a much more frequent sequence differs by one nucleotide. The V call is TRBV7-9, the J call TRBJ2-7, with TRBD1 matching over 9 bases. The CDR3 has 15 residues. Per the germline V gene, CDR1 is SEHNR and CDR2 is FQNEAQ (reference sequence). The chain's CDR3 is CASSSGQGWLDEKYF. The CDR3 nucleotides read TGTGCCAGCAGCTCGGGACAGGGATGGTTGGACGAGAAGTACTTC. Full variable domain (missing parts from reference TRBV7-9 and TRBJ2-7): DTGVSQNPRHKITKRGQNVTFRCDPISEHNRLYWYRQTLGQGPEFLTYFQNEAQLEKSRLLSDRFSAERPKGSFSTLEIQRTEQGDSAMYLCASSSGQGWLDEKYFGPGTRLTVT.

In nucleotides, the CDR3 is TGTGCCAGCGGGGGGACCACGTCTGGGGCCAAGGTCATGACTTTC. Its protein product is CASGGTTSGAKVMTF. The chain has TRBV6-1 and TRBJ2-6, with D possibly matching TRBD2 (6 bases). The CDR3 extends over 15 amino acids. Trimming stripped 8 bases from V and 17 bases from J, with 28 bases between. The germline V gene encodes CDR1 MNHNS and CDR2 SASEGT.

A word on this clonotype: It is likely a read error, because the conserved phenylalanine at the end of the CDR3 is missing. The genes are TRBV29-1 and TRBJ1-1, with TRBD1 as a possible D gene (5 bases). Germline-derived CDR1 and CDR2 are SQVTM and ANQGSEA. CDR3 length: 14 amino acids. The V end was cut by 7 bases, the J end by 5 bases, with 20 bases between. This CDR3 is CSDGALRGRTEAFL. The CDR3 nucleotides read TGCAGCGATGGGGCTCTTAGGGGTAGGACTGAAGCTTTCCTT.

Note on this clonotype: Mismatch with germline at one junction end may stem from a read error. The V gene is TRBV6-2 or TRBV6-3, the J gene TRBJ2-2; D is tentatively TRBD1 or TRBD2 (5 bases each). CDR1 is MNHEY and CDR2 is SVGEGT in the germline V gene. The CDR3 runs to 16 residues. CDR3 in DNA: TGTACCGGCAGTCGCCTTGGACACAGGTTAACCGGGGAGCTGTCTTTT. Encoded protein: CTGSRLGHRLTGELSF.

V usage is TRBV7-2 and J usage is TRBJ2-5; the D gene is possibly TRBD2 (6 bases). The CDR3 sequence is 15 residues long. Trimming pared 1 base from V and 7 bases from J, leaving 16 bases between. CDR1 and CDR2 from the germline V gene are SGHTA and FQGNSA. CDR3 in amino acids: CASSLVGRLEGTQYF. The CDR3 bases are TGTGCCAGCAGCTTAGTAGGGCGACTGGAGGGGACCCAGTACTTC.

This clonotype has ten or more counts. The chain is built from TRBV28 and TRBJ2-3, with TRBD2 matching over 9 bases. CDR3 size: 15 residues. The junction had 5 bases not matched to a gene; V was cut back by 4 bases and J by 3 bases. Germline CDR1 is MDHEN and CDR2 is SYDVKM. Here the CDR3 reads CASSSLAGETDTQYF. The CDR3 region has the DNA TGTGCCAGCAGTTCCTTAGCGGGAGAGACAGATACGCAGTATTTT.

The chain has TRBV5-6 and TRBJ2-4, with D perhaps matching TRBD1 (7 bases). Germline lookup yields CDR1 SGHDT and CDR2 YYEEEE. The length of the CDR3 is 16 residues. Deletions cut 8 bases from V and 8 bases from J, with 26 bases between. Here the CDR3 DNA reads TGTGCCAGTAGCGGCGGGACAGTTCCTTTAAGGGACATTCAGTACTTC. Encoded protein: CASSGGTVPLRDIQYF.

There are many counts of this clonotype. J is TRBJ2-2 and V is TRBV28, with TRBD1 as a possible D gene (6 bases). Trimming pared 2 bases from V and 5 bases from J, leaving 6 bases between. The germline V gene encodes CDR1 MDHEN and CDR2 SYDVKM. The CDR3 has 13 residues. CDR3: CASSLRGTGELFF. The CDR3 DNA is TGTGCCAGCAGTTTAAGGGGGACCGGGGAGCTGTTTTTT.

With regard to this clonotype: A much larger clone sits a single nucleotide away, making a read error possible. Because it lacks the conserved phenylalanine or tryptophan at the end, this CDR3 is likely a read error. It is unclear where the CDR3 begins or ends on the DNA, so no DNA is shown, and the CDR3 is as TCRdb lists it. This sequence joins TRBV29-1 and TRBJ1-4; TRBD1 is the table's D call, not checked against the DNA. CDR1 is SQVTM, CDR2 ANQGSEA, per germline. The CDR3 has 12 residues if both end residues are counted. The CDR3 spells CSVRQGGEKLLL.

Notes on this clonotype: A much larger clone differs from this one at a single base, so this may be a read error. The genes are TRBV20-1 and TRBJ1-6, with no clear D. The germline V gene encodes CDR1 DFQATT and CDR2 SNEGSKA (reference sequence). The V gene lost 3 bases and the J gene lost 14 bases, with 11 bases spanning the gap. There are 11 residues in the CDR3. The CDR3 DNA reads TGCAGTGCTAGTAGTGGAGACTCCCTCCACTTT. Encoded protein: CSASSGDSLHF.

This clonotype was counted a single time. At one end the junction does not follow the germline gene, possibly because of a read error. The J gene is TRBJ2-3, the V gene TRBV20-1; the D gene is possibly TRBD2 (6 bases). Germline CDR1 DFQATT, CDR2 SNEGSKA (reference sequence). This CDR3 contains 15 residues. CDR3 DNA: TGCAGTACTAGAGATGGGGGGATTCACATAGATACGCAGTATTTT. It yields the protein CSTRDGGIHIDTQYF.

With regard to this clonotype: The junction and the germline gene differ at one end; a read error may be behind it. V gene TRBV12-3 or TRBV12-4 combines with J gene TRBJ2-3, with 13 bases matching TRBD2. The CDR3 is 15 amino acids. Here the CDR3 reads CASNIGLAGADTQYF. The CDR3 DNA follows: TGTGCCAGCAACATTGGACTAGCGGGAGCGGATACGCAGTACTTT.